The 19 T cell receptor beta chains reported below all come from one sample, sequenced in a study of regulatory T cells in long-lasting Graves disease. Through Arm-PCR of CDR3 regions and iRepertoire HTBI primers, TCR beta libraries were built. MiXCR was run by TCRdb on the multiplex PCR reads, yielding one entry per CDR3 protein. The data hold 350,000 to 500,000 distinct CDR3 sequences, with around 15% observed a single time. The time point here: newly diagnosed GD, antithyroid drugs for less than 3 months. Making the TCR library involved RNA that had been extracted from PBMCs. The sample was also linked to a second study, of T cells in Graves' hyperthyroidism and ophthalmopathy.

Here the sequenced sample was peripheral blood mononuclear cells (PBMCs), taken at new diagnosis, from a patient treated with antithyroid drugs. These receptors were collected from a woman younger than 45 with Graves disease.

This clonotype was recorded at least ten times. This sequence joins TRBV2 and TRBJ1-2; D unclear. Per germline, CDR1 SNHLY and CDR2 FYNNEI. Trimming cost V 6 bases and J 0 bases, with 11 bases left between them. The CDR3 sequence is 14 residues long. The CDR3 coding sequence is TGTGCCAGCAGCCTGATACAAGCTAACTATGGCTACACCTTC. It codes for CASSLIQANYGYTF.

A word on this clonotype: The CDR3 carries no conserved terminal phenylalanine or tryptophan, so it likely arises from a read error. CDR3 DNA sequence: TGTGCCAGCAGTTTAGATCTAGCGGCTTACGAGCAGTACCTC. Protein: CASSLDLAAYEQYL. The chain employs TRBV12-3 or TRBV12-4 and TRBJ2-7, with TRBD2 matching 7 bases. V gave up 1 base and J gave up 4 bases; unmatched junction bases: 4. This CDR3 is 14 amino acids long.

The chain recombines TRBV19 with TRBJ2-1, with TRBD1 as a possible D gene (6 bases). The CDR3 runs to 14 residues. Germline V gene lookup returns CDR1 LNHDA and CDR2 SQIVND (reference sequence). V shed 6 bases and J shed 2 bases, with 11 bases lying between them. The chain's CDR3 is CASRAGDPYNEQFF. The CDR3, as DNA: TGTGCCAGTAGGGCAGGGGACCCCTACAATGAGCAGTTCTTC.

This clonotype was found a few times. Here the CDR3 reads CASSQDFDSYTANQPQHF. CDR3 bases: TGCGCCAGCAGCCAAGATTTTGACAGCTACACCGCCAATCAGCCCCAGCATTTT. This chain joins TRBV4-3 and TRBJ1-5, with D perhaps matching TRBD1 (5 bases). The V gene lost 0 bases and the J gene lost 3 bases, with 18 bases spanning the gap. CDR3 length equals 18 residues. Germline loops: CDR1 LGHNA, CDR2 YSLEER.

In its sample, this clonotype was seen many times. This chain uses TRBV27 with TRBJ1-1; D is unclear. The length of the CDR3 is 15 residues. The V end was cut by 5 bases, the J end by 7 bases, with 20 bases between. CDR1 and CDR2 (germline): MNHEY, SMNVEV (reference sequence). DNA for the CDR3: TGTGCCAGCAGTCAAACTTACCCACGACACAGTGAAGCTTTCTTT. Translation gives CASSQTYPRHSEAFF.

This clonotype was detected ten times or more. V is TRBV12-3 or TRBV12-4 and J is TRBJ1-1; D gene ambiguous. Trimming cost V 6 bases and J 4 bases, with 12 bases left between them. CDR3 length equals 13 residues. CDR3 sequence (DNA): TGTGCCAGCAGCATGCTTCGCGGCACTGAAGCTTTCTTT. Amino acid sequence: CASSMLRGTEAFF.

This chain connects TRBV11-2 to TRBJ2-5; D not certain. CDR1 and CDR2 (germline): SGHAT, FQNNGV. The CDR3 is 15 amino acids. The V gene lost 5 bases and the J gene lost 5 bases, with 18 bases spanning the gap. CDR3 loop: CASSPSAAMGETQYF. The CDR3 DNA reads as TGTGCCAGCAGCCCCTCGGCCGCCATGGGGGAGACCCAGTACTTC.

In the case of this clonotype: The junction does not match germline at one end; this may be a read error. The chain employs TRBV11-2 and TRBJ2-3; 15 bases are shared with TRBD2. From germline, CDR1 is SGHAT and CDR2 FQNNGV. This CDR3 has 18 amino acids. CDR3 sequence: CASSKGLAGGLGTDTQYF. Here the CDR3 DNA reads TGCGCCAGCAGCAAAGGACTAGCGGGAGGGCTCGGCACAGATACGCAGTATTTT.

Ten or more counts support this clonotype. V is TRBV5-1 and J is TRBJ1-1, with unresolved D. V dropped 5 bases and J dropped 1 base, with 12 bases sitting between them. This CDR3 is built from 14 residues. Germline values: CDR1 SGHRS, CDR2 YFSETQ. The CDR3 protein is CASRVGQTNTEAFF. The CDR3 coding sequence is TGCGCCAGCAGGGTTGGGCAAACGAACACTGAAGCTTTCTTT.

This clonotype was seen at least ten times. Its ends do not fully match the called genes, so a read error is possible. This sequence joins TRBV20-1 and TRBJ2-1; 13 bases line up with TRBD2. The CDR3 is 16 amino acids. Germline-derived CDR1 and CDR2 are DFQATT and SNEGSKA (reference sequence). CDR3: CSARAGLAGALNEQLF. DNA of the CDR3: TGCAGTGCTAGAGCCGGACTAGCGGGAGCTCTCAATGAGCAGCTCTTC.

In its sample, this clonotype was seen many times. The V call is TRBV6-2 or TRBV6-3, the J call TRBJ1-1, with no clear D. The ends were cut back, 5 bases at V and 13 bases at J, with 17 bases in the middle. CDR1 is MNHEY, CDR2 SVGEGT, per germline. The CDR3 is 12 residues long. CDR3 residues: CASSKSISSLFF. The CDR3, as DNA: TGTGCCAGCAGTAAATCAATTTCATCCCTTTTCTTT.

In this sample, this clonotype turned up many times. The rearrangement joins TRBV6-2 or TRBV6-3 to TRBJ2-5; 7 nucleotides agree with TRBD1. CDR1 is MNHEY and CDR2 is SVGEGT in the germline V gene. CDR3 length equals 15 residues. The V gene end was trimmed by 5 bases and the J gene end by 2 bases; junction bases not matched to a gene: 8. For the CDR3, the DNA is TGTGCCAGCAGTGGTGGGACAGCGACACAAGAGACCCAGTACTTC. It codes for CASSGGTATQETQYF.

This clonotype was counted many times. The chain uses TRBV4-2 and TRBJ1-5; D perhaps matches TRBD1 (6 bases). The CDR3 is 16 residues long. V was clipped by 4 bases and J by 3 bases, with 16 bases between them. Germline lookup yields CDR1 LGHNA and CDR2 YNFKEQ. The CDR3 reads CASSPNLGQNNQPQHF. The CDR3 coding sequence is TGTGCCAGCAGCCCCAACCTTGGACAGAACAATCAGCCCCAGCATTTT.

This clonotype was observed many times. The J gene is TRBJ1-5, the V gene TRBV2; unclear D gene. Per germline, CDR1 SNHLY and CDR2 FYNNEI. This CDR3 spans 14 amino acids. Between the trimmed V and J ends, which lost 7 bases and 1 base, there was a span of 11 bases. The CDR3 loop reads CASTAWESNQPQHF. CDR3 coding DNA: TGTGCCAGCACCGCGTGGGAGAGCAATCAGCCCCAGCATTTT.

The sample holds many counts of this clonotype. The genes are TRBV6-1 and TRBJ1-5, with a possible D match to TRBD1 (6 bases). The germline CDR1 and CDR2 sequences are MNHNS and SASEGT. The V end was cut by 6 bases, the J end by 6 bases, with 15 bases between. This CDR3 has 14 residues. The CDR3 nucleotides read TGTGCCAGCAGATTGTCAGGGGAGGCTCAGCCCCAGCATTTT. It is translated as CASRLSGEAQPQHF.

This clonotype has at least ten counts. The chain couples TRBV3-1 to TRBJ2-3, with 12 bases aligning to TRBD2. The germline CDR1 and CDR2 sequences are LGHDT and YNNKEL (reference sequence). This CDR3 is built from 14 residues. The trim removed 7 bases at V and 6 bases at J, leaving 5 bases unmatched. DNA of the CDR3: TGTGCCAGCACTCCTAGCGGGAGGGCGGATACGCAGTATTTT. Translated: CASTPSGRADTQYF.

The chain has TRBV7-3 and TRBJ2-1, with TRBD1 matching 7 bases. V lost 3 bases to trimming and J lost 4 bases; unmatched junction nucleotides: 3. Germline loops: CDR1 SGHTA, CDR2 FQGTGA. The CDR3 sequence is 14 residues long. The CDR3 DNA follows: TGTGCCAGCAGCTTGGGACAGCGGTACAATGAGCAGTTCTTC. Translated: CASSLGQRYNEQFF.

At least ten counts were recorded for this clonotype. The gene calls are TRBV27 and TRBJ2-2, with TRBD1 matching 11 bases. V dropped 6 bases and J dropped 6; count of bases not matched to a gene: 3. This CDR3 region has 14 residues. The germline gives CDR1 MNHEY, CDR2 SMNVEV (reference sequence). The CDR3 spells CASSLGQGAGELFF. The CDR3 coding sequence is TGTGCCAGCAGCTTGGGACAGGGGGCCGGGGAGCTGTTTTTT.

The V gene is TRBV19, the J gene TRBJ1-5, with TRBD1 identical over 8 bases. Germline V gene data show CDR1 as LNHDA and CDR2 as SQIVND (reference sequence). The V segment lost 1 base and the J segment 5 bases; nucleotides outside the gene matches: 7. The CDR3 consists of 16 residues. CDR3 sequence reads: CASSIGGQGDHQPQHF. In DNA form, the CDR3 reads TGTGCCAGTAGTATAGGTGGACAGGGCGACCATCAGCCCCAGCATTTT.